The 29 T cell receptor beta chains given below trace back to one sample, sequenced in a study of CXCR3-negative and CXCR3-positive naive CD8 T cells. Study-wide results and limits: Hydrophobicity was higher for TRB CDR3s found in CXCR3-positive naive cells than in CXCR3-negative naive cells.

UMI labels and 5' RACE were used to prepare the TRB cDNA libraries. With the 5' RACE reads reprocessed, TCRdb shows one record per CDR3 protein and no DNA. Here the sample table reports around 50,000 distinct CDR3 sequences. These TCRs' antigens remain unknown. The sequenced material came from naive CXCR3+ CD8+ T cells from blood. Subset in this sample: CD45RO-CCR7+CD27+CD95- naive CD8+ T cells expressing CXCR3 (TNR3+). The receptors shown here come from a human donor in good health. Some clones in this sample may be carry-over from other donors' samples.

The chain has TRBV28 and TRBJ2-3; no DNA is available, so the TRBD2 call from TCRdb remains unchecked. Germline V CDR1 and CDR2: MDHEN, SYDVKM. This CDR3 spans 16 amino acids. The CDR3 is CASLGWGALHTDTQYF.

This chain joins TRBV20-1 and TRBJ2-1; absent DNA, TCRdb's TRBD1 call cannot be checked. Germline assignment: CDR1 DFQATT and CDR2 SNEGSKA (reference sequence). CDR3 size: 15 residues. CDR3 region: CSALSRDRGFNEQFF.

The chain recombines TRBV9 with TRBJ1-1; the D call of TRBD1 rests on TCRdb alone, since no DNA is present to check it. The CDR3 contains 13 residues. Germline V gene data show CDR1 as SGDLS and CDR2 as YYNGEE. CDR3 loop: CASSAGQHTEAFF.

V and J are TRBV7-9 and TRBJ2-5; absent DNA, TCRdb's TRBD2 call cannot be checked. The germline V gene has CDR1 SEHNR and CDR2 FQNEAQ (reference sequence). The CDR3 runs to 15 residues. CDR3 amino acids: CASSLGTSGEETQYF.

This chain links TRBV15 with TRBJ2-7; TCRdb designates TRBD1, a call that cannot be tested without DNA. This CDR3 is 14 amino acids long. Germline V lookup: CDR1 LNHNV, CDR2 YYDKDF (reference sequence). CDR3 sequence: CATSGETGPYEQYF. Based on the CDR3 plus reference TRBV15 and TRBJ2-7, the full variable domain is DAMVIQNPRYQVTQFGKPVTLSCSQTLNHNVMYWYQQKSSQAPKLLFHYYDKDFNNEADTPDNFQSRRPNTSFCFLDIRSPGLGDTAMYLCATSGETGPYEQYFGPGTRLTVT.

The V gene is TRBV12-3 or TRBV12-4, the J gene TRBJ2-5; TCRdb lists TRBD1, though no DNA is available to test this call. The CDR3 has 17 residues. The CDR3 here is CASSSPVLRGGQETQYF.

This sequence joins TRBV12-3 or TRBV12-4 and TRBJ2-7. This CDR3 has 13 residues. The chain's CDR3 is CASSLAYVGEQYF.

This chain links TRBV9 with TRBJ1-1; TCRdb lists TRBD1, though no DNA is available to test this call. The CDR3 covers 15 residues. The germline V gene has CDR1 SGDLS and CDR2 YYNGEE. CDR3 loop: CASSGEGSTNTEAFF.

The chain carries TRBV5-1 and TRBJ2-1; TCRdb outputs TRBD1, but without DNA this stays unchecked. Germline-derived CDR1 and CDR2 are SGHRS and YFSETQ. The CDR3 runs to 15 residues. The CDR3 is CASRQQRGPDNEQFF.

V and J are TRBV28 and TRBJ2-4. This CDR3 region has 14 residues. Germline V gene lookup returns CDR1 MDHEN and CDR2 SYDVKM. The CDR3: CASGKSDAKNIQYF.

The chain uses TRBV7-2 and TRBJ2-7; the D call from TCRdb, TRBD2, cannot be confirmed without DNA. This CDR3 spans 15 amino acids. Germline V lookup: CDR1 SGHTA, CDR2 FQGNSA. CDR3 sequence: CASGPYGGGAYEQYF.

V gene TRBV11-2 combines with J gene TRBJ2-7. This CDR3 has 13 residues. Germline lookup yields CDR1 SGHAT and CDR2 FQNNGV. The CDR3 protein is CASSLWAGYEQYF.

The gene calls are TRBV6-5 and TRBJ2-1; as DNA is missing, the TRBD2 call by TCRdb cannot be tested. Per the germline V gene, CDR1 is MNHEY and CDR2 is SVGAGI. The CDR3 has 11 amino acids. CDR3 amino acids: CATFSQDEQFF.

The chain joins TRBV7-8 to TRBJ2-2; absent DNA, TCRdb's TRBD1 call cannot be checked. This CDR3 has 15 amino acids. Germline V gene sequence: CDR1 SGHVS, CDR2 FQNEAQ. The CDR3 is CASSLVPGYTGELFF.

V is TRBV7-2 and J is TRBJ1-2; the TRBD1 assignment by TCRdb is unverifiable without DNA. This CDR3 is 15 amino acids long. Germline CDR1 is SGHTA and CDR2 is FQGNSA. This CDR3 reads CASSLPRGIGYGYTF.

The J gene is TRBJ2-7, the V gene TRBV7-2; the TCRdb call, TRBD1, lacks DNA for checking. Germline CDR1 SGHTA, CDR2 FQGNSA. The CDR3 totals 12 residues. The CDR3 is CASSITGVEQYF. The full variable domain, with the rest looked up from reference TRBV7-2 and TRBJ2-7, is GAGVSQSPSNKVTEKGKDVELRCDPISGHTALYWYRQSLGQGLEFLIYFQGNSAPDKSGLPSDRFSAERTGGSVSTLTIQRTQQEDSAVYLCASSITGVEQYFGPGTRLTVT.

CDR3 sequence: CASSLEGGGQPQHF. The chain uses TRBV5-1 and TRBJ1-5; TCRdb picks TRBD1, but there is no DNA to check that call. Germline loops: CDR1 SGHRS, CDR2 YFSETQ. This CDR3 spans 14 amino acids.

The CDR3: CASSLALDRTQHF. The V gene is TRBV5-6, the J gene TRBJ1-5; the D call from TCRdb, TRBD1, cannot be confirmed without DNA. The CDR3 covers 13 residues. Germline V lookup: CDR1 SGHDT, CDR2 YYEEEE.

The chain links TRBV29-1 to TRBJ2-1; TCRdb lists TRBD2, though no DNA is available to test this call. The V gene's germline CDR1 is SQVTM and CDR2 ANQGSEA. CDR3 length: 13 amino acids. The CDR3 reads CSPAGGDYNEQFF.

The rearrangement links TRBV20-1 to TRBJ2-7; TCRdb's D call, TRBD1, is unchecked because there is no DNA. There are 15 residues in the CDR3. CDR1 and CDR2 (germline): DFQATT, SNEGSKA (reference sequence). CDR3 region: CSAIPDRGVAYEQYF.

The V gene is TRBV7-3, the J gene TRBJ2-7. Germline V gives CDR1 SGHTA, CDR2 FQGTGA. There are 15 residues in the CDR3. The chain's CDR3 is CASSLTVGSGYEQYF.

This chain uses TRBV11-2 with TRBJ2-5; checking the TCRdb D call of TRBD2 is not possible without DNA. CDR3 length: 14 residues. From germline, CDR1 is SGHAT and CDR2 FQNNGV. This CDR3 reads CASSPAGFGETQYF. The full variable domain, rest sourced from reference TRBV11-2 and TRBJ2-5, is EAGVAQSPRYKIIEKRQSVAFWCNPISGHATLYWYQQILGQGPKLLIQFQNNGVVDDSQLPKDRFSAERLKGVDSTLKIQPAKLEDSAVYLCASSPAGFGETQYFGPGTRLLVL.

V and J are TRBV19 and TRBJ2-2; there is no DNA to check the TCRdb D call of TRBD1. Germline V gene sequence: CDR1 LNHDA, CDR2 SQIVND (reference sequence). The CDR3 has 16 amino acids. This CDR3 is CASGILKGGNTGELFF.

The gene calls are TRBV21-1 and TRBJ1-1; the D call of TRBD1 rests on TCRdb alone, since no DNA is present to check it. TRBV21-1 is flagged as a pseudogene. The CDR3 runs to 14 residues. This CDR3 is CASSPRGENTEAFF.

The rearrangement uses TRBV6-2 or TRBV6-3 and TRBJ2-7; TCRdb's D call, TRBD1, is unchecked because there is no DNA. The length of the CDR3 is 13 residues. Germline CDR1 and CDR2: MNHEY and SVGEGT. The CDR3 loop is CASSDRGPYEQYF.

The genes are TRBV6-4 and TRBJ2-1. The CDR3 spans 14 residues. Germline CDR1 MRHNA, CDR2 SNTAGT. CDR3 sequence reads: CASSLDPMGNEQFF.

This CDR3 is CASSTGGSSTSTDTQYF. The chain couples TRBV7-9 to TRBJ2-3; TCRdb's D call of TRBD1 is untestable without DNA. Germline CDR1 is SEHNR and CDR2 is FQNEAQ (reference sequence). The CDR3 contains 17 residues.

V usage is TRBV20-1 and J usage is TRBJ2-7; TCRdb indicates TRBD2, and absent DNA this call remains unverified. This CDR3 contains 15 residues. In germline, CDR1 is DFQATT, CDR2 SNEGSKA (reference sequence). The CDR3 region is CSARDLWSGAYEQYF.

CDR3 region: CASSDPAYEQYF. The chain links TRBV2 to TRBJ2-7. The CDR3 consists of 12 residues. Germline loops: CDR1 SNHLY, CDR2 FYNNEI.